The T cell receptor beta chain described here comes from a study of cytomegalovirus exposure and HLA in healthy donors. Study background: Unique TCRs from HLA-typed donors, 65 million to 85 million of them, were held in an early data release.

Germline CDR1 is SNHLY and CDR2 is FYNNEI. The V and J ends lost 4 bases and 9 bases, in that order; junction bases with no gene match: 13. CDR3 length: 16 amino acids. The PCR was carried out with 60 Vbeta primers and 13 Jbeta primers. The assay was immunoSEQ multiplex PCR, and TCRdb's table has in-frame clones only and misses some. Of some 220,000 clones in the sample, roughly 91% were seen once. Study results and caveats: As was reported, the HLA-A and HLA-B alleles of most subjects were accurately predicted from TCR beta sequences. Upon later analysis, TCR association rates were observed to vary by HLA locus, being highest for DRB1 and lowest for HLA-C.

This clone was picked up one time. Its antigen is undetermined. This TCR was recovered from a woman aged 18 to 35 in good health and CMV-seronegative. The sample was PBMCs. The V call is TRBV2, the J call TRBJ2-1, with 9 bases identical to TRBD2. CDR3 in DNA: TGTGCCAGCAGTGGGGGGGGCGGGAGGGCACACAGTGAGCAGTTCTTC. Translated: CASSGGGGRAHSEQFF.